One and the same sample provided the 19 T cell receptor beta chains below, sequenced in a study of blood T cell repertoires in COVID-19. TCRdb's copy holds only in-frame clones and misses some; the assay was immunoSEQ multiplex PCR. The sample lists roughly 230,000 clones, approximately 88% occurring once. Sequenced sample: peripheral blood. The source is a middle-aged man with acute or convalescent COVID-19.

In its sample, this clone was seen a few times. The chain uses TRBV2 and TRBJ2-1; TRBD2 matches 9 bases. CDR3 length: 14 amino acids. The germline gives CDR1 SNHLY, CDR2 FYNNEI. V shed 5 bases and J 6 bases; nucleotides not matched to a gene: 5. CDR3 loop: CASSFPAGGNEQFF. In DNA form, the CDR3 reads TGTGCCAGCAGTTTTCCAGCGGGGGGCAATGAGCAGTTCTTC.

V gene TRBV24-1 combines with J gene TRBJ2-7; 10 bases are shared with TRBD2. Germline CDR1 and CDR2: KGHDR and SFDVKD. V shed 0 bases and J 0 bases; nucleotides not matched to a gene: 13. This CDR3 comprises 20 residues. The CDR3 DNA sequence: TGTGCCACCAGTGATTTGACCGTACTAGCGGGAAAGCCCCACTCCTACGAGCAGTACTTC. Translation: CATSDLTVLAGKPHSYEQYF.

The V call is TRBV5-1, the J call TRBJ1-1; the D is unclear. The V gene's germline CDR1 is SGHRS and CDR2 YFSETQ. The CDR3 sequence is 15 residues long. The V end lost 2 bases, the J end lost 1 base, and 12 bases lay between the germline ends. Here the CDR3 DNA reads TGCGCCAGCAGCTTACGGGCCGGAGGGAACACTGAAGCTTTCTTT. Translated, it gives CASSLRAGGNTEAFF. Full variable domain (rest looked up from reference TRBV5-1 and TRBJ1-1): KAGVTQTPRYLIKTRGQQVTLSCSPISGHRSVSWYQQTPGQGLQFLFEYFSETQRNKGNFPGRFSGRQFSNSRSEMNVSTLELGDSALYLCASSLRAGGNTEAFFGQGTRLTVV.

The rearrangement joins TRBV5-1 to TRBJ1-3; D is perhaps TRBD1 (5 bases). Germline CDR1 and CDR2: SGHRS and YFSETQ. CDR3 size: 15 residues. Trimming took 0 bases from V and 8 from J, leaving 15 bases between them. The CDR3 is CASSLAPGDSYTIYF. The DNA for the CDR3 is TGCGCCAGCAGCTTGGCTCCGGGGGATTCGTACACCATATATTTT.

This clone was detected only once. The chain carries TRBV3-1 (or the pseudogene TRBV3-2) and TRBJ1-2; 7 positions agree with TRBD1. This CDR3 spans 14 amino acids. V was clipped by 5 bases and J by 6 bases; unmatched bases: 9. CDR1 and CDR2 (germline): LGHDT, YNNKEL (reference sequence). CDR3 DNA: TGTGCCAGCAGCAGACTTGGAGGGGGCGATGGCTACACCTTC. It is translated as CASSRLGGGDGYTF.

V gene TRBV5-1 combines with J gene TRBJ2-1; weak D call: TRBD2 (6 bases). CDR3 length equals 15 residues. CDR1 is SGHRS and CDR2 is YFSETQ in the germline V gene. V was cut by 4 bases and J by 0 bases, with 11 bases left in between. The CDR3 region is CASSPQRASYNEQFF. The CDR3 bases are TGCGCCAGCAGCCCCCAGCGGGCCTCCTACAATGAGCAGTTCTTC. Combining the CDR3 with reference TRBV5-1 and TRBJ2-1 gives the whole variable domain KAGVTQTPRYLIKTRGQQVTLSCSPISGHRSVSWYQQTPGQGLQFLFEYFSETQRNKGNFPGRFSGRQFSNSRSEMNVSTLELGDSALYLCASSPQRASYNEQFFGPGTRLTVL.

This clone has a handful of counts. The CDR3 loop is CASRIGSGRAVNEQFF. The CDR3 nucleotides are TGTGCCAGCAGGATCGGTAGCGGGAGGGCCGTGAATGAGCAGTTCTTC. The genes are TRBV2 and TRBJ2-1; 11 nucleotides match TRBD2. The length of the CDR3 is 16 residues. V lost 6 bases to trimming and J lost 7 bases; unmatched junction nucleotides: 11. Germline lookup yields CDR1 SNHLY and CDR2 FYNNEI.

The V gene is TRBV12-5, the J gene TRBJ2-7, with 7 bases that match TRBD1. This CDR3 spans 15 amino acids. V trimming: 5 bases; J trimming: 3 bases; junction bases outside the gene matches: 10. The germline V gene encodes CDR1 LGHNT and CDR2 FRNRAP. The CDR3 region has the DNA TGTGCTAGTGGTCCCGCCCCGACAGGGCACTACGAGCAGTACTTC. It yields the protein CASGPAPTGHYEQYF.

This clone was picked up one time. V usage is TRBV7-9 and J usage is TRBJ2-6, with D possibly TRBD1 on 5 matching bases. The CDR3 is 18 residues long. Per the germline V gene, CDR1 is SEHNR and CDR2 is FQNEAQ (reference sequence). Trimming cost V 2 bases and J 0 bases, with 14 bases left between them. CDR3 region: CASSLRGRTSSGANVLTF. DNA for the CDR3: TGTGCCAGCAGCTTAAGAGGCAGGACAAGCTCTGGGGCCAACGTCCTGACTTTC.

The chain recombines TRBV5-1 with TRBJ2-5; TRBD2 matches 12 bases. The CDR3 loop spans 16 amino acids. CDR1 SGHRS and CDR2 YFSETQ come from the germline V gene. The ends lost 4 bases at V and 1 base at J; junction bases unmatched: 5. The CDR3 DNA sequence: TGCGCCAGCAGCGCTGGGACTAGCGGGTTCCAAGAGACCCAGTACTTC. It codes for CASSAGTSGFQETQYF.

The CDR3 DNA follows: TGTGCCAGCAGTTTTAATCTAGCGGGAGGGTCCGGGGAGCTGTTTTTT. Translation gives CASSFNLAGGSGELFF. The rearrangement uses TRBV6-5 and TRBJ2-2, with TRBD2 matching over 12 bases. CDR1 MNHEY and CDR2 SVGAGI come from the germline V gene. This CDR3 comprises 16 residues. Unmatched junction bases numbered 6, after V lost 4 bases and J lost 6 bases.

The chain is built from TRBV12-3 or TRBV12-4 and TRBJ1-2; no definite D call. V dropped 5 bases and J dropped 10 bases, with 11 bases sitting between them. CDR3 length equals 11 residues. The CDR3 nucleotides are TGTGCCAGCAGTAAAAACAGAGACTACACCTTC. This encodes CASSKNRDYTF.

CDR3: CASSWEGTGELFF. CDR3 nucleotide sequence: TGTGCCAGCAGCTGGGAGGGAACCGGGGAGCTGTTTTTT. V and J are TRBV7-9 and TRBJ2-2; the match to TRBD2 covers 7 bases. The junction had 1 base not matched to a gene; V was cut back by 4 bases and J by 5 bases. The germline V gene has CDR1 SEHNR and CDR2 FQNEAQ (reference sequence). There are 13 residues in the CDR3.

The chain has TRBV4-2 and TRBJ2-7; 9 bases are a match to TRBD1. Germline assignment: CDR1 LGHNA and CDR2 YNFKEQ. The V and J ends lost 2 bases and 0 bases, in that order; junction bases with no gene match: 2. The CDR3 length is 15 residues. CDR3 protein: CASSQSGQGSYEQYF. The CDR3 DNA follows: TGTGCCAGCAGCCAATCGGGACAGGGCTCCTACGAGCAGTACTTC.

The rearrangement joins TRBV7-9 to TRBJ1-5, with 8 positions matching TRBD1. CDR1 SEHNR and CDR2 FQNEAQ come from the germline V gene (reference sequence). This CDR3 comprises 15 residues. V lost 3 bases and J lost 7; bases outside the gene matches: 8. CDR3 sequence: CASSLGDRGTQPQHF. CDR3 in DNA: TGTGCCAGCAGCTTGGGTGACAGGGGTACCCAGCCCCAGCATTTT.

The genes are TRBV19 and TRBJ1-2; 10 bases line up with TRBD1. Germline V gene data show CDR1 as LNHDA and CDR2 as SQIVND (reference sequence). The V segment lost 8 bases and the J segment 6 bases; nucleotides outside the gene matches: 3. The CDR3 consists of 12 residues. The CDR3 DNA is TGTGCCAGTGTGGGGACAGGGGATGGCTACACCTTC. It translates to CASVGTGDGYTF.

The rearrangement links TRBV9 to TRBJ1-2, with 10 positions matching TRBD1. The CDR3 length is 19 residues. CDR1 is SGDLS, CDR2 YYNGEE, per germline. The J segment lost 4 bases and the V segment lost 3 bases, leaving 18 bases of the junction unmatched. CDR3 in amino acids: CASSGGGPGQGIWGYGYTF. The CDR3 bases are TGTGCCAGCAGCGGGGGTGGACCGGGACAGGGGATTTGGGGCTATGGCTACACCTTC.

The V call is TRBV25-1, the J call TRBJ1-4; 7 bases match TRBD1. CDR1 and CDR2 (germline): MGHDK, SYGVNS. V dropped 5 bases and J dropped 3; count of bases not matched to a gene: 6. The CDR3 runs to 15 residues. Written as DNA, the CDR3 is TGTGCCAGCAGTATCACAGGGGAACCTAATGAAAAACTGTTTTTT. Residues: CASSITGEPNEKLFF.

A remark on this clone: The sample has other DNA sequences that encode this CDR3 too. The chain recombines TRBV5-4 with TRBJ2-1, with D possibly TRBD1 on 6 matching bases. CDR1 and CDR2 (germline): SGHNT, YYREEE (reference sequence). The CDR3 contains 13 residues. With 0 bases removed from V and 9 bases from J, the gap between germline ends came to 10 bases. The DNA for the CDR3 is TGTGCCAGCAGCTTGGAGCCCAGGGGTGAGCAGTTCTTC. Its protein is CASSLEPRGEQFF.